Given below is one TCR beta chain in context. Original analysis: Amplification of reference gene primers was used by the study to estimate nucleated cell counts. Here immunoSEQ multiplex PCR was the method, and the copy in TCRdb shows in-frame clones only, minus some. The V and J calls and the clone size are those of that table, but D and trimming were determined from the DNA. Of about 220,000 clones in the sample, about 85% were seen once. The sample originates from a study of blood T cell repertoires in COVID-19. Study context: Both acute and convalescent COVID-19 samples were obtained from the United States, Italy and Spain. Sources were T cells, B-cell-depleted T cells, or PBMCs; the material itself was cDNA or gDNA.

The CDR3 spans 15 residues. Unmatched junction bases numbered 7, after V lost 5 bases and J lost 7 bases. Germline-derived CDR1 and CDR2 are SGHVS and FNYEAQ. J is TRBJ2-7 and V is TRBV7-6; 14 bases are shared with TRBD2. Sequenced material: peripheral blood. This clonotype was sampled from a young man with active or convalescent COVID-19. CDR3 coding DNA: TGTGCCAGCAGCCCGGGACTAGCGGGAGCGGGAGAGCAGTACTTC. It encodes CASSPGLAGAGEQYF. Together with reference TRBV7-6 and TRBJ2-7, the CDR3 gives the full variable domain: GAGVSQSPRYKVTKRGQDVALRCDPISGHVSLYWYRQALGQGPEFLTYFNYEAQQDKSGLPNDRFSAERPEGSISTLTIQRTEQRDSAMYRCASSPGLAGAGEQYFGPGTRLTVT.